A single sample gave rise to the 23 T cell receptor beta chains below, sequenced in a study of blood T cell repertoires in COVID-19 (dated by TCRdb to between 2020 and 2021). Libraries were made using the immunoSEQ multiplex PCR assay. TCRdb took this table from immuneACCESS and kept in-frame rearrangements with V and J called. Such tables lack part of the clones; where checked against another copy, unresolved V genes explain under half of the gap, and the rest is unexplained. The sample has approximately 83,000 clones on record, around 85% of them singletons. Nearly 3.5% of the sample rests with the top ten. What was sequenced was peripheral blood. The receptors stem from a man aged 50 to 60 with acute or convalescent COVID-19.

The chain links TRBV27 to TRBJ1-5, with 8 bases identical to TRBD1. CDR3 length: 14 amino acids. The J segment lost 4 bases and the V segment lost 4 bases, leaving 3 bases of the junction unmatched. Germline-derived CDR1 and CDR2 are MNHEY and SMNVEV (reference sequence). CDR3 sequence reads: CASSSGTGNQPQHF. CDR3 coding DNA: TGTGCCAGCAGTTCCGGGACAGGTAATCAGCCCCAGCATTTT.

The chain joins TRBV13 to TRBJ1-3, with 8 bases that match TRBD1. V lost 3 bases to trimming and J lost 4 bases; unmatched junction nucleotides: 8. Germline V gives CDR1 PRHDT, CDR2 FYEKMQ (reference sequence). CDR3 length: 16 residues. CDR3 region: CASSLGLQGAGNTIYF. For the CDR3, the DNA is TGTGCCAGCAGCTTGGGTCTCCAGGGGGCCGGAAACACCATATATTTT.

The sample holds one count of this clone. CDR3 in amino acids: CASTNRAGGAFF. The DNA of the CDR3 is TGTGCCAGCACCAATCGGGCCGGGGGGGCTTTCTTT. J is TRBJ1-1 and V is TRBV12-3 or TRBV12-4; tentative D call: TRBD1 (5 bases). CDR3 length: 12 residues. V shed 7 bases and J shed 11 bases, with 17 bases lying between them.

CDR3 DNA: TGTGCCAGCAGCTTGGGGGGTCGCGGCGGAGGGGACTCCTACAATGAGCAGTTCTTC. Translated, it gives CASSLGGRGGGDSYNEQFF. This rearrangement joins TRBV5-5 to TRBJ2-1; D may be TRBD2 (6 bases). Looked up from germline, CDR1 is SGHKS and CDR2 is YYEKEE (reference sequence). Trimming removed 0 bases at V and 0 bases at J, with 19 bases between. The CDR3 covers 19 residues.

The rearrangement joins TRBV5-1 to TRBJ2-3; 7 bases line up with TRBD2. This CDR3 has 15 amino acids. Germline V gene data show CDR1 as SGHRS and CDR2 as YFSETQ. Trimming removed 4 bases from V and 2 bases from J; junction bases left unmatched: 7. Here the CDR3 reads CASSAQGGVTDTQYF. CDR3 sequence (DNA): TGCGCCAGCAGCGCCCAGGGAGGGGTCACAGATACGCAGTATTTT.

This chain uses TRBV9 with TRBJ2-3; D gene uncertain. This CDR3 has 16 amino acids. With 4 bases removed from V and 0 bases from J, the gap between germline ends came to 15 bases. CDR1 is SGDLS, CDR2 YYNGEE, per germline. In DNA form, the CDR3 reads TGTGCCAGCAGCCCCTTAGTCGGAGTTAGCACAGATACGCAGTATTTT. It translates to CASSPLVGVSTDTQYF.

This clone appeared once. The V gene is TRBV4-3, the J gene TRBJ1-6; 9 positions match TRBD1. V shed 0 bases, J shed 9 bases, and the junction held 3 bases outside the gene matches. This CDR3 spans 15 amino acids. The germline V gene has CDR1 LGHNA and CDR2 YSLEER. CDR3 residues: CASSQDRDRASPLHF. The DNA for the CDR3 is TGCGCCAGCAGCCAAGACCGGGACAGGGCTTCACCCCTCCACTTT.

The gene calls are TRBV2 and TRBJ2-7; D perhaps matches TRBD2 (5 bases). From germline, CDR1 is SNHLY and CDR2 FYNNEI. This CDR3 spans 12 amino acids. Trimming shortened V by 6 bases and J by 9 bases, and 15 bases separated the two germline ends. The CDR3 here is CASRATRSPQYF. In DNA, the CDR3 is TGTGCCAGCAGGGCCACTAGGTCCCCGCAGTACTTC.

The gene calls are TRBV4-3 and TRBJ1-6; tentatively, D is TRBD1 (6 bases). The germline V gene has CDR1 LGHNA and CDR2 YSLEER. V shed 3 bases and J shed 4 bases, with 13 bases lying between them. The CDR3 runs to 16 residues. The CDR3 spells CASSQGRTEYNSPLHF. The CDR3 nucleotides are TGCGCCAGCAGCCAGGGAAGGACAGAGTATAATTCACCCCTCCACTTT.

The chain joins TRBV5-1 to TRBJ1-4; 9 bases line up with TRBD1. The germline CDR1 and CDR2 sequences are SGHRS and YFSETQ. With 1 base clipped from V and 8 bases from J, the junction kept 9 bases outside the gene matches. The CDR3 totals 16 residues. This CDR3 is CASSLPPGQGDEKLFF. In nucleotides, the CDR3 is TGCGCCAGCAGCTTGCCACCGGGACAGGGAGACGAAAAACTGTTTTTT.

V usage is TRBV6-5 and J usage is TRBJ2-2; 9 nucleotides align to TRBD1. The CDR3 is made up of 15 amino acids. With V trimmed by 6 bases and J by 4 bases, 6 bases remained unmatched. Germline-derived CDR1 and CDR2 are MNHEY and SVGAGI. This CDR3 reads CASRGQGVITGELFF. CDR3 in DNA: TGTGCCAGCAGGGGACAGGGAGTAATCACCGGGGAGCTGTTTTTT.

This chain links TRBV7-8 with TRBJ2-7, with 7 bases that match TRBD1. The length of the CDR3 is 13 residues. The germline V gene encodes CDR1 SGHVS and CDR2 FQNEAQ. J was trimmed by 2 bases and V by 5 bases; bases with no gene match: 3. CDR3 coding DNA: TGTGCCAGCAGCCAAGACAGGGCCTACGAGCAGTACTTC. Protein sequence: CASSQDRAYEQYF.

The J gene is TRBJ2-5, the V gene TRBV28; 8 nucleotides agree with TRBD1. Unmatched junction bases numbered 4, after V lost 3 bases and J lost 10 bases. This CDR3 is 12 amino acids long. Germline lookup yields CDR1 MDHEN and CDR2 SYDVKM. The CDR3 loop reads CASSFVTGGQYF. CDR3 bases: TGTGCCAGCAGTTTTGTCACAGGGGGCCAGTACTTC.

The chain employs TRBV19 and TRBJ2-1, with D perhaps TRBD1 (6 bases). Trimming cost V 4 bases and J 5 bases, with 24 bases left between them. There are 18 residues in the CDR3. Germline values: CDR1 LNHDA, CDR2 SQIVND (reference sequence). Written as DNA, the CDR3 is TGTGCCAGTAGTAAACACCTACAGACCGGGACAAGGAACAATGAGCAGTTCTTC. Its protein is CASSKHLQTGTRNNEQFF. Full variable domain (remainder filled in from reference TRBV19 and TRBJ2-1): DGGITQSPKYLFRKEGQNVTLSCEQNLNHDAMYWYRQDPGQGLRLIYYSQIVNDFQKGDIAEGYSVSREKKESFPLTVTSAQKNPTAFYLCASSKHLQTGTRNNEQFFGPGTRLTVL.

The gene calls are TRBV2 and TRBJ2-6, with TRBD1 identical over 9 bases. CDR1 is SNHLY, CDR2 FYNNEI, per germline. V shed 6 bases, J shed 0 bases, and the junction held 9 bases outside the gene matches. The CDR3 runs to 18 residues. The CDR3 spells CASRDSTGGLSGANVLTF. CDR3 sequence (DNA): TGTGCCAGCAGAGATTCGACAGGGGGGCTCTCTGGGGCCAACGTCCTGACTTTC.

This chain links TRBV4-3 with TRBJ2-6, with 9 positions matching TRBD1. With V trimmed by 4 bases and J by 0 bases, 10 bases remained unmatched. The V gene's germline CDR1 is LGHNA and CDR2 YSLEER. CDR3 length equals 19 residues. CDR3 nucleotides: TGCGCCAGCAGCCCCGAAGGAGAGACAGGGGGCTCTGGGGCCAACGTCCTGACTTTC. Translating gives CASSPEGETGGSGANVLTF.

This chain's CDR3 is CASSSDSSGANVLTF. CDR3 bases: TGTGCCAGCAGCTCGGACAGCTCTGGGGCCAACGTCCTGACTTTC. The J gene is TRBJ2-6, the V gene TRBV11-2; D is possibly TRBD1 (6 bases). The V and J ends lost 4 bases and 0 bases respectively, with 7 bases between them. Germline-derived CDR1 and CDR2 are SGHAT and FQNNGV. The CDR3 covers 15 residues.

This chain connects TRBV19 to TRBJ2-5; the D gene is possibly TRBD2 (6 bases). The V gene's germline CDR1 is LNHDA and CDR2 SQIVND (reference sequence). The germline V and J ends were trimmed by 3 bases and 5 bases, with 13 bases remaining between them. The CDR3 extends over 14 amino acids. Written as DNA, the CDR3 is TGTGCCAGTAGTATCCGGGGGAGGATGGAGACCCAGTACTTC. Translating gives CASSIRGRMETQYF.

V is TRBV5-6 and J is TRBJ1-2; D is unclear. V was trimmed by 4 bases and J by 0 bases, leaving 13 bases between them. The germline gives CDR1 SGHDT, CDR2 YYEEEE. The CDR3 extends over 15 amino acids. CDR3 bases: TGTGCCAGCAGCCGTTTGGTCGGGGCTAACTATGGCTACACCTTC. Translating gives CASSRLVGANYGYTF. The variable domain in full, with the rest retrieved from reference TRBV5-6 and TRBJ1-2, is DAGVTQSPTHLIKTRGQQVTLRCSPKSGHDTVSWYQQALGQGPQFIFQYYEEEERQRGNFPDRFSGHQFPNYSSELNVNALLLGDSALYLCASSRLVGANYGYTFGSGTRLTVV.

This clone was observed many times. The chain combines TRBV14 with TRBJ2-7; TRBD1 matches at 11 bases. This CDR3 comprises 19 residues. Germline assignment: CDR1 SGHDN and CDR2 FVKESK. J lost 2 bases, V lost 0 bases, and 12 bases had no gene match. This CDR3 is CASSQDVFRDRGNTYEQYF. The CDR3 bases are TGTGCCAGCAGCCAAGATGTATTCCGGGACAGGGGGAACACCTACGAGCAGTACTTC. Full variable domain (remainder filled in from reference TRBV14 and TRBJ2-7): EAGVTQFPSHSVIEKGQTVTLRCDPISGHDNLYWYRRVMGKEIKFLLHFVKESKQDESGMPNNRFLAERTGGTYSTLKVQPAELEDSGVYFCASSQDVFRDRGNTYEQYFGPGTRLTVT.

The CDR3 here is CASSPLGRGGYTF. The CDR3 DNA is TGTGCCAGCAGTCCCTTGGGCAGGGGCGGCTACACCTTC. V usage is TRBV2 and J usage is TRBJ1-2; TRBD1 might be the D (6 bases). V gave up 5 bases and J gave up 8 bases, with 15 bases separating them. The CDR3 loop spans 13 amino acids. In germline, CDR1 is SNHLY, CDR2 FYNNEI.

The chain joins TRBV3-1 (or the pseudogene TRBV3-2) to TRBJ2-1; 10 nucleotides align to TRBD1. CDR1 is LGHDT, CDR2 YNNKEL, per germline (reference sequence). The CDR3 is 12 amino acids. The V and J ends lost 6 bases and 8 bases, in that order; junction bases with no gene match: 1. The chain's CDR3 is CASRTGGDEQFF. CDR3 DNA sequence: TGTGCCAGCAGGACAGGGGGCGATGAGCAGTTCTTC.

This chain uses TRBV27 with TRBJ2-7; 10 bases line up with TRBD2. Germline V lookup: CDR1 MNHEY, CDR2 SMNVEV (reference sequence). This CDR3 spans 15 amino acids. V lost 5 bases to trimming and J lost 4 bases; unmatched junction nucleotides: 8. CDR3 loop: CASSPTAGGEYEQYF. Written as DNA, the CDR3 is TGTGCCAGCAGTCCCACAGCGGGAGGGGAATACGAGCAGTACTTC.